The sequence of this TCR beta chain was determined in a study of T cells in Graves' hyperthyroidism and ophthalmopathy. This clonotype has more than one count but fewer than ten. Germline CDR1 is LGHDT and CDR2 is YNNKEL (reference sequence). V gave up 4 bases and J gave up 8 bases, with 17 bases separating them. CDR3 size: 14 residues. RNA transcripts served as the template for amplifying TCR beta CDR3 regions. An initial round of RT-PCR targeting the TCR CDR3 relied on the HTBI primer set. From the multiplex PCR reads, TCRdb called clonotypes with MiXCR, one entry per CDR3 protein. The data show about 760,000 distinct CDR3 sequences, with under 45% seen just once and more than 25% held by the top ten.

Sample: blood. This clonotype was obtained from a woman in her 40s with Graves' hyperthyroidism. The chain recombines TRBV3-1 with TRBJ1-2; D perhaps matches TRBD1 (5 bases). CDR3 sequence: CASSPTLDTVGYTF. The CDR3 nucleotides are TGTGCCAGCAGCCCCACATTGGACACGGTAGGCTACACCTTC.